The 2 T cell receptor beta chains presented below share a single source sample, sequenced in a study of T-cell reconstitution after alpha-beta-depleted transplantation in children. Preparation of the TCRbeta library used unique molecular identifiers. TCRdb reanalysed the PCR reads using MiXCR and keeps one entry per CDR3 protein. The data show fewer than 700,000 distinct CDR3 sequences, approximately 22% seen once. The source was PBMCs, mostly from graft donor cells, collected 360 days after TCRalphabeta/CD19-depleted stem cell transplant. The receptors were sampled from a boy under three years old who had a stem cell transplant for acute myeloid leukemia, so the T cells may come from the graft donor.

The chain recombines TRBV20-1 with TRBJ1-1; no clear D. The CDR3 has 13 amino acids. Per germline, CDR1 DFQATT and CDR2 SNEGSKA (reference sequence). Trimming stripped 5 bases from V and 0 bases from J, with 10 bases between. Here the CDR3 reads CSAQSGVNTEAFF. The CDR3 DNA reads TGCAGTGCTCAGAGCGGCGTGAACACTGAAGCTTTCTTT.

This clonotype has a handful of counts. This sequence joins TRBV7-2 and TRBJ1-5, with unresolved D. This CDR3 region has 12 residues. The ends were cut back, 1 base at V and 7 bases at J, with 5 bases in the middle. Germline V gene lookup returns CDR1 SGHTA and CDR2 FQGNSA. Here the CDR3 DNA reads TGTGCCAGCAGCTTAGACCTACAGCCCCAGCATTTT. This encodes CASSLDLQPQHF.